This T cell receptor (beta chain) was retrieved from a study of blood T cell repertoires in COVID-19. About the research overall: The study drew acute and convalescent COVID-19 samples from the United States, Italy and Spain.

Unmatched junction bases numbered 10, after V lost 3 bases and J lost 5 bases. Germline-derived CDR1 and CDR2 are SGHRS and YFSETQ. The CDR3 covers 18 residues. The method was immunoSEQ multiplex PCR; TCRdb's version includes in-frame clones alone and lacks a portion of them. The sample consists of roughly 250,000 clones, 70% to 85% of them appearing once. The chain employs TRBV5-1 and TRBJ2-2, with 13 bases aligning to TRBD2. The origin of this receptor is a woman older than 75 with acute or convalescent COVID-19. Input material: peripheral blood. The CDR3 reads CASSWRGLAGSGTGELFF. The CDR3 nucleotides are TGCGCCAGCAGCTGGAGGGGACTAGCGGGGAGCGGGACCGGGGAGCTGTTTTTT.